This T cell receptor (beta chain) was observed in a study of blood T cell repertoires in COVID-19. Across the whole study: From T cells, B-cell-depleted T cells, or PBMCs came the material, which was cDNA or gDNA.

Germline CDR1 and CDR2: ENHRY and SYGVKD. The CDR3 length is 14 residues. The V end was cut by 2 bases, the J end by 2 bases, with 8 bases between. Per the study methods: Estimation of nucleated cell counts relied on the amplification of reference gene primers. Repertoires were generated with immunoSEQ multiplex PCR, while TCRdb's copy carries only in-frame clones and drops some. V and J calls and clone size follow that table, whereas D and trimming were derived from the DNA. The sample holds around 70,000 clones, about nine tenths seen once. The sequenced sample consisted of peripheral blood. This receptor was identified in a man aged 45-60 years with COVID-19, enrolled during active disease. This rearrangement joins TRBV10-3 to TRBJ2-3; a weak D match, TRBD1 (5 bases). CDR3 DNA: TGTGCCATCAGTGAGGGGGCGGTCACAGATACGCAGTATTTT. Protein product: CAISEGAVTDTQYF.